This passage covers 3 T cell receptor beta chains from one sample sequenced in a study of shared clonotypes between healthy human individuals. Generated by immunoSEQ multiplex PCR, the TCRdb table keeps only in-frame clones and is missing some. The sample lists about 580,000 clones; roughly 98% were seen once. Naive CD8 cells lacked CD45RO, underwent positive selection for CCR7 and left out terminally differentiated effector memory CD45RA+ cells. The specimen sequenced was naive CD8+ T cells sorted from blood. Receptor source: a man between 25 and 39 years old in good health.

This chain connects TRBV7-6 to TRBJ2-6; 8 nucleotides agree with TRBD1. V was pared by 11 bases and J by 1 base, with 10 bases of the junction left unmatched. Germline CDR1 is SGHVS and CDR2 is FNYEAQ. There are 16 residues in the CDR3. The chain's CDR3 is CAVRTGSVSGANVLTF. CDR3 DNA: TGTGCCGTCAGGACAGGGTCCGTGTCTGGGGCCAACGTCCTGACTTTC. The whole variable domain, remainder taken from reference TRBV7-6 and TRBJ2-6, is GAGVSQSPRYKVTKRGQDVALRCDPISGHVSLYWYRQALGQGPEFLTYFNYEAQQDKSGLPNDRFSAERPEGSISTLTIQRTEQRDSAMYRCAVRTGSVSGANVLTFGAGSRLTVL.

A remark on this clone: The same CDR3 also results from other DNA sequences found in this sample. The chain joins TRBV9 to TRBJ2-5; no clear D. This CDR3 spans 10 amino acids. Germline V gene data show CDR1 as SGDLS and CDR2 as YYNGEE. Trimming removed 7 bases at V and 4 bases at J, with 5 bases between. CDR3 in amino acids: CASAGETQYF. The CDR3 region has the DNA TGTGCCAGCGCTGGAGAGACCCAGTACTTC.

V usage is TRBV16 and J usage is TRBJ1-1; a possible D gene is TRBD1 (6 bases). This CDR3 has 11 amino acids. The V and J ends lost 4 bases and 10 bases respectively, with 10 bases between them. Germline CDR1 KGHSY, CDR2 FQNENV. Here the CDR3 reads CASSLQGRAFF. CDR3 nucleotides: TGTGCCAGCAGCCTACAGGGAAGAGCTTTCTTT.